This T cell receptor (beta chain) was identified in a study of blood T cell repertoires in COVID-19. The wider study: From T cells, B-cell-depleted T cells, or PBMCs came the material, which was cDNA or gDNA.

Participant-reported clinical history was the basis for cohort assignment. Generated by immunoSEQ multiplex PCR, the TCRdb table keeps only in-frame clones and is missing some. This sample carries hundreds of thousands of clones, roughly nine tenths of them seen once, and the ten largest clones take 4% to 6%. V was pared by 10 bases and J by 1 base, with 10 bases between. CDR1 MNHEY and CDR2 SMNVEV come from the germline V gene (reference sequence). The CDR3 covers 13 residues. The TCR was taken from a man in his sixties who had recovered from COVID-19. The chain employs TRBV27 and TRBJ2-2; D perhaps matches TRBD2 (6 bases). The sequenced sample was PBMCs or T cells enriched from blood (not recorded which). Here the CDR3 reads CAIRGLNTGELFF. CDR3 in DNA: TGTGCCATCCGGGGACTGAACACCGGGGAGCTGTTTTTT.